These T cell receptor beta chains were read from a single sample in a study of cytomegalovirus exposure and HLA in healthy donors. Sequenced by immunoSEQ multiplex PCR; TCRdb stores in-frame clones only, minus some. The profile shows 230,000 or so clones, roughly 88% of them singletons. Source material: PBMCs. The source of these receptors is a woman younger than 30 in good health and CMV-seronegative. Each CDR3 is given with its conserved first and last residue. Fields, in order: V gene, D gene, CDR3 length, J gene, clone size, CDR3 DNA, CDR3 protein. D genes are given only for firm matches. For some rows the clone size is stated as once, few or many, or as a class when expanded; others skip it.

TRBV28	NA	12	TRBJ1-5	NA	TGTGCCAGCACTTGGGGGGATCAGCCCCAGCATTTT	CASTWGDQPQHF
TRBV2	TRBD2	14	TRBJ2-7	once	TGTGCCAGCAGTGACGAACTAGCGGGAGTTGAGCAGTACTTC	CASSDELAGVEQYF
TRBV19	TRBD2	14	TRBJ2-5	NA	TGTGCCAGTAGTATGGGGAGGGACGTTGAGACCCAGTACTTC	CASSMGRDVETQYF
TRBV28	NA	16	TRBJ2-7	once	TGTGCCAGCAGCTCTAGGGTGGGACTGAGCTCCTACGAGCAGTACTTC	CASSSRVGLSSYEQYF
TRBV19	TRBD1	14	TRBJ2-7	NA	TGTGCCAGTAGTAGGGTCGGGACAGCCTACGAGCAGTACTTC	CASSRVGTAYEQYF
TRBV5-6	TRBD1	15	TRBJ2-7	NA	TGTGCCAGCAGCTATGGACAGGGCGGGACCTACGAGCAGTACTTC	CASSYGQGGTYEQYF
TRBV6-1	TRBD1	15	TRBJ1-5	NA	TGTGCCAGCAGTGAAGCGACAGGACAGGATCAGCCCCAGCATTTT	CASSEATGQDQPQHF
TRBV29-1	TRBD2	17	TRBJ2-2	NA	TGCAGCGTTGAAGATCGCCCGGGAGGGCCTCGTGGCGGGGAGCTGTTTTTT	CSVEDRPGGPRGGELFF
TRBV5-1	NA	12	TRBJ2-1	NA	TGCGCCAGCAGCCCTCACTCGGATGAGCAGTTCTTC	CASSPHSDEQFF
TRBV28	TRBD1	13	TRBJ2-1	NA	TGTGCCAGCAGAAAGGGGGCGTACAATGAGCAGTTCTTC	CASRKGAYNEQFF
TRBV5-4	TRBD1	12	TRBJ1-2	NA	TGTGCCAGCAGCCGGGACAGGGGTATGAACACCTTC	CASSRDRGMNTF
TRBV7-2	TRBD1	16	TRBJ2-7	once	TGTGCCAGCAGCGTTTACAGGGGGCTCGGCTCCTACGAGCAGTACTTC	CASSVYRGLGSYEQYF
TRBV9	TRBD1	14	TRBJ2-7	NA	TGTGCCAGCAGCGTAGGACAGGGGGGCGGCGAGCAGTACTTC	CASSVGQGGGEQYF
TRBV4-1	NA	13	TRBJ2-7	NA	TGCGCCAGCAGCCAAGATACGGGAAACGAGCAGTACTTC	CASSQDTGNEQYF
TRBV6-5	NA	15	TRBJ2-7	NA	TGTGCCAGTGGCTCGAACAGGGAGCGCTCCTACGAGCAGTACTTC	CASGSNRERSYEQYF
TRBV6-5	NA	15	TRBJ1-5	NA	TGTGCCAGCAGTATGTCCGGGGATGGCAATCAGCCCCAGCATTTT	CASSMSGDGNQPQHF
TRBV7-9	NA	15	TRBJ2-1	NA	TGTGCCAGCAGCCCCCCGATAACCCGGTCGAATGAGCAGTTCTTC	CASSPPITRSNEQFF
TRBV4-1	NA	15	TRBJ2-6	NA	TGCGCCAGCAGCCAAGGACACTCTGGGGCCAACGTCCTGACTTTC	CASSQGHSGANVLTF
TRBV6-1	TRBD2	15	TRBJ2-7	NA	TGTGCCAGCAGAAAAGGGAGGGGAGCCCGTTACGAGCAGTACTTC	CASRKGRGARYEQYF
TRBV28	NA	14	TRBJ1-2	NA	TGTGCCAGCAGTTTTGCGGGGGTCAGCTATGGCTACACCTTC	CASSFAGVSYGYTF
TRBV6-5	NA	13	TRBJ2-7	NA	TGTGCCAGCAGTAGCGGACTTCTGCGCGAGCAGTACTTC	CASSSGLLREQYF
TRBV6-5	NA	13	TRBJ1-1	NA	TGTGCCAGCTCGCACAGTAGGGGAACTGAAGCTTTCTTT	CASSHSRGTEAFF
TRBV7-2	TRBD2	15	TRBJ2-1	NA	TGTGCCAGCAGCCCCTTAGCGGGAGGATTGAATGAGCAGTTCTTC	CASSPLAGGLNEQFF